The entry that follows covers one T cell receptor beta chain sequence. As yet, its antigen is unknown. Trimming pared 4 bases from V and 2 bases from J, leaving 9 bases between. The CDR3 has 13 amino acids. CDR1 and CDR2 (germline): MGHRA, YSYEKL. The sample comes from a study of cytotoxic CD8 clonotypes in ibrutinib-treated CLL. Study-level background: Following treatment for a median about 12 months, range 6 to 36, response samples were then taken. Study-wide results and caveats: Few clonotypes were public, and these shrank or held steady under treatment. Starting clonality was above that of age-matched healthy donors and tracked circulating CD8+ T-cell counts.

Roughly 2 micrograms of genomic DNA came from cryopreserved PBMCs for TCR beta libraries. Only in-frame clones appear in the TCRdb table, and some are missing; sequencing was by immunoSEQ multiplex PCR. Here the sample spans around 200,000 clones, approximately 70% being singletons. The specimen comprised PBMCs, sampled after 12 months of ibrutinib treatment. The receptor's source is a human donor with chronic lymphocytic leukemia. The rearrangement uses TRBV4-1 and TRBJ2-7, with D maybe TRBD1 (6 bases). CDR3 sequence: CASSLGQTYEQYF. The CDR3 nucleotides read TGCGCCAGCAGCCTAGGACAGACCTACGAGCAGTACTTC.